Shown below are 28 T cell receptor beta chains from a single sample sequenced in a study of cytomegalovirus exposure and HLA in healthy donors. The PCR made use of 60 Vbeta and 13 Jbeta primers. Clones were read by immunoSEQ multiplex PCR, and TCRdb kept only the in-frame ones, dropping some. This sample has 180,000 or so clones, with 75% to 80% found just once. The specimen sequenced was PBMCs. The receptors were sampled from a man aged 40-49 years in good health and CMV-seropositive.

The rearrangement joins TRBV9 to TRBJ2-3; D remains unclear. The germline V gene encodes CDR1 SGDLS and CDR2 YYNGEE. The CDR3 runs 14 residues. Deletions cut 3 bases from V and 2 bases from J, with 10 bases between. The CDR3 coding sequence is TGTGCCAGCAGCGCTGGCGGCTCCACAGATACGCAGTATTTT. Translation: CASSAGGSTDTQYF.

The chain couples TRBV6-6 to TRBJ2-1; 9 nucleotides agree with TRBD2. V shed 2 bases, J shed 7 bases, and the junction held 6 bases outside the gene matches. The length of the CDR3 is 15 residues. In germline, CDR1 is MNHNY, CDR2 SVGAGI (reference sequence). CDR3 residues: CASSYGTSGSNEQFF. The CDR3, as DNA: TGTGCCAGCAGTTACGGTACTAGCGGGTCGAATGAGCAGTTCTTC.

This chain joins TRBV27 and TRBJ1-1, with 7 bases aligning to TRBD1. Germline V gives CDR1 MNHEY, CDR2 SMNVEV (reference sequence). The CDR3 has 16 amino acids. Unmatched junction bases numbered 11, after V lost 6 bases and J lost 1 base. This CDR3 is CASRRSYGTANTEAFF. Here the CDR3 DNA reads TGTGCCAGCAGACGTAGTTACGGGACAGCGAACACTGAAGCTTTCTTT.

The genes are TRBV29-1 and TRBJ2-1; 9 nucleotides align to TRBD2. V shed 1 base, J shed 5 bases, and the junction held 9 bases outside the gene matches. The CDR3 consists of 16 residues. Per germline, CDR1 SQVTM and CDR2 ANQGSEA. This CDR3 reads CSVEGASGEYNNEQFF. CDR3 DNA sequence: TGCAGCGTTGAAGGGGCTAGCGGGGAGTATAACAATGAGCAGTTCTTC.

J is TRBJ2-3 and V is TRBV6-5; D is uncertain. The CDR3 has 13 residues. The germline CDR1 and CDR2 sequences are MNHEY and SVGAGI. The V end was cut by 6 bases, the J end by 1 base, with 8 bases between. Here the CDR3 reads CASRLAGTDTQYF. The CDR3 DNA reads as TGTGCCAGCAGACTCGCGGGCACAGATACGCAGTATTTT.

V and J are TRBV21-1 and TRBJ2-7; no DNA check was done on the table's D call, TRBD2. TRBV21-1 is flagged as a pseudogene. This CDR3 has 13 residues. Here the CDR3 DNA reads TGTGCCAGCAGCAAAGGTCATAGCTACGAGCAGTACTTC. This sequence encodes CASSKGHSYEQYF.

The chain combines TRBV25-1 with TRBJ1-4; TRBD1 matches at 8 bases. V dropped 1 base and J dropped 7; count of bases not matched to a gene: 5. The CDR3 consists of 15 residues. Germline CDR1 and CDR2: MGHDK and SYGVNS. CDR3 amino acids: CASSELGQGPEKLFF. CDR3 sequence (DNA): TGTGCCAGCAGTGAATTAGGACAGGGACCTGAAAAACTGTTTTTT.

V gene TRBV13 combines with J gene TRBJ2-2; 7 bases match TRBD1. V shed 8 bases and J 2 bases; nucleotides not matched to a gene: 2. The germline V gene encodes CDR1 PRHDT and CDR2 FYEKMQ (reference sequence). This CDR3 contains 13 residues. CDR3 sequence reads: CASGTENTGELFF. CDR3 nucleotides: TGTGCCAGCGGGACAGAAAACACCGGGGAGCTGTTTTTT. Drawing the rest from reference TRBV13 and TRBJ2-2, the complete variable domain is AAGVIQSPRHLIKEKRETATLKCYPIPRHDTVYWYQQGPGQDPQFLISFYEKMQSDKGSIPDRFSAQQFSDYHSELNMSSLELGDSALYFCASGTENTGELFFGEGSRLTVL.

The chain has TRBV14 and TRBJ2-7; 8 bases fit TRBD1. V trimming: 0 bases; J trimming: 6 bases; junction bases outside the gene matches: 7. The germline gives CDR1 SGHDN, CDR2 FVKESK. This CDR3 spans 15 amino acids. The CDR3 loop reads CASSQDRTGFGEQYF. The CDR3 DNA reads TGTGCCAGCAGCCAAGACCGGACAGGGTTTGGCGAGCAGTACTTC. The complete variable domain, with remaining parts taken from reference TRBV14 and TRBJ2-7, reads EAGVTQFPSHSVIEKGQTVTLRCDPISGHDNLYWYRRVMGKEIKFLLHFVKESKQDESGMPNNRFLAERTGGTYSTLKVQPAELEDSGVYFCASSQDRTGFGEQYFGPGTRLTVT.

The CDR3 sequence is CASSQVGGRVYNEQFF. The CDR3 nucleotides are TGCGCCAGCAGCCAAGTCGGCGGGAGGGTGTACAATGAGCAGTTCTTC. V and J are TRBV4-1 and TRBJ2-1; 9 positions match TRBD2. V lost 1 base, J lost 4 bases, and 5 bases stayed unmatched. This CDR3 has 16 amino acids. Germline-derived CDR1 and CDR2 are MGHRA and YSYEKL.

Only one count was recorded for this clone. The chain employs TRBV7-6 and TRBJ1-5; D is unclear. The CDR3 totals 13 residues. The V end lost 5 bases, the J end lost 0 bases, and 5 bases lay between the germline ends. Germline CDR1 reads SGHVS; CDR2 reads FNYEAQ. The chain's CDR3 is CASSPSSNQPQHF. Here the CDR3 DNA reads TGTGCCAGCAGCCCTAGTAGCAATCAGCCCCAGCATTTT.

The rearrangement uses TRBV13 and TRBJ1-2; 7 nucleotides agree with TRBD1. CDR1 and CDR2 (germline): PRHDT, FYEKMQ (reference sequence). J gave up 1 base and V 4 bases, and 9 bases lay outside the gene matches. CDR3 size: 16 residues. Here the CDR3 reads CASSSRQGTLNYGYTF. CDR3 DNA: TGTGCCAGCAGCTCGAGACAGGGCACTCTTAACTATGGCTACACCTTC.

This clone was seen more than once but under ten times. The rearrangement uses TRBV9 and TRBJ2-1, with a tentative D call TRBD2 (5 bases). Per the germline V gene, CDR1 is SGDLS and CDR2 is YYNGEE. The V gene lost 5 bases and the J gene lost 2 bases, with 20 bases spanning the gap. CDR3 length: 17 amino acids. The DNA for the CDR3 is TGTGCCAGCAGGGACCCCGCCAGCGGCGGAACCTACAATGAGCAGTTCTTC. As protein: CASRDPASGGTYNEQFF.

The chain carries TRBV28 and TRBJ1-6, with 8 positions matching TRBD1. Trimming removed 3 bases from V and 6 bases from J; junction bases left unmatched: 7. The germline CDR1 and CDR2 sequences are MDHEN and SYDVKM. The CDR3 consists of 16 residues. The CDR3 bases are TGTGCCAGCAGTTTCTCACAGGGGGGGGGTAATTCACCCCTCCACTTT. The encoded protein is CASSFSQGGGNSPLHF.

The chain uses TRBV6-5 and TRBJ2-7, with D perhaps TRBD2 (6 bases). Germline CDR1 reads MNHEY; CDR2 reads SVGAGI. The CDR3 extends over 14 amino acids. The V end lost 6 bases, the J end lost 4 bases, and 16 bases lay between the germline ends. CDR3 protein: CASRRTTRQYEQYF. The DNA of the CDR3 is TGTGCCAGCAGGAGGACTACCCGCCAGTACGAGCAGTACTTC.

The chain links TRBV11-3 to TRBJ1-1; 7 bases are shared with TRBD1. The V gene's germline CDR1 is SGHNT and CDR2 YENEEA. The CDR3 is 14 residues long. V shed 5 bases and J 5 bases; nucleotides not matched to a gene: 8. CDR3 coding DNA: TGTGCCAGCAGCGGACGGGCAGGGGGTACTGAAGCTTTCTTT. Its protein product is CASSGRAGGTEAFF. Combining the CDR3 with reference TRBV11-3 and TRBJ1-1 gives the whole variable domain EAGVVQSPRYKIIEKKQPVAFWCNPISGHNTLYWYLQNLGQGPELLIRYENEEAVDDSQLPKDRFSAERLKGVDSTLKIQPAELGDSAVYLCASSGRAGGTEAFFGQGTRLTVV.

The J gene is TRBJ2-7, the V gene TRBV25-1, with D unresolved. V shed 0 bases and J shed 4 bases, with 13 bases lying between them. This CDR3 region has 15 residues. CDR1 is MGHDK, CDR2 SYGVNS, per germline. CDR3 protein: CASSEYSNADYEQYF. CDR3 sequence (DNA): TGTGCCAGCAGTGAATATTCGAATGCAGATTACGAGCAGTACTTC.

The chain uses TRBV7-9 and TRBJ2-5, with 7 bases aligning to TRBD1. CDR1 and CDR2 from the germline V gene are SEHNR and FQNEAQ (reference sequence). CDR3 length: 14 residues. With 6 bases clipped from V and 2 bases from J, the junction kept 6 bases outside the gene matches. CDR3 sequence reads: CASRWGTVQETQYF. The CDR3 bases are TGTGCCAGCAGGTGGGGGACAGTACAAGAGACCCAGTACTTC.

Only one count was recorded for this clone. The chain links TRBV2 to TRBJ2-5; 11 nucleotides agree with TRBD2. The CDR3 contains 15 residues. V was pared by 7 bases and J by 4 bases, with 8 bases of the junction left unmatched. Per the germline V gene, CDR1 is SNHLY and CDR2 is FYNNEI. The CDR3 DNA reads TGTGCCAGCACTCCTACTAGCGGGAGAGTAGAGACCCAGTACTTC. It yields the protein CASTPTSGRVETQYF.

The chain combines TRBV2 with TRBJ2-6, with TRBD1 identical over 11 bases. J lost 3 bases, V lost 4 bases, and 11 bases had no gene match. The CDR3 totals 19 residues. Germline CDR1 reads SNHLY; CDR2 reads FYNNEI. For the CDR3, the DNA is TGTGCCAGCAGTGGGAGGGAGGACAGGGGGCGCCGTGGGGCCAACGTCCTGACTTTC. Residues: CASSGREDRGRRGANVLTF. Supplemented by reference TRBV2 and TRBJ2-6, the full variable domain reads EPEVTQTPSHQVTQMGQEVILRCVPISNHLYFYWYRQILGQKVEFLVSFYNNEISEKSEIFDDQFSVERPDGSNFTLKIRSTKLEDSAMYFCASSGREDRGRRGANVLTFGAGSRLTVL.

The gene calls are TRBV11-3 and TRBJ2-7, with TRBD2 matching over 14 bases. This CDR3 has 16 amino acids. V lost 1 base and J lost 6; bases outside the gene matches: 5. Germline CDR1 is SGHNT and CDR2 is YENEEA. CDR3 nucleotide sequence: TGTGCCAGCAGCTTAGTGGGGACTAGCGGGAGTGTCGAGCAGTACTTC. It translates to CASSLVGTSGSVEQYF. Drawing the rest from reference TRBV11-3 and TRBJ2-7, the complete variable domain is EAGVVQSPRYKIIEKKQPVAFWCNPISGHNTLYWYLQNLGQGPELLIRYENEEAVDDSQLPKDRFSAERLKGVDSTLKIQPAELGDSAVYLCASSLVGTSGSVEQYFGPGTRLTVT.

The chain joins TRBV2 to TRBJ1-1; no definite D call. The CDR3 has 14 amino acids. CDR1 SNHLY and CDR2 FYNNEI come from the germline V gene. V lost 4 bases and J 0 bases, leaving 9 bases between the germline ends. In nucleotides, the CDR3 is TGTGCCAGCAGTGTACACATATTGAACACTGAAGCTTTCTTT. Residues: CASSVHILNTEAFF. The entire variable domain, with the rest obtained from reference TRBV2 and TRBJ1-1, is as follows: EPEVTQTPSHQVTQMGQEVILRCVPISNHLYFYWYRQILGQKVEFLVSFYNNEISEKSEIFDDQFSVERPDGSNFTLKIRSTKLEDSAMYFCASSVHILNTEAFFGQGTRLTVV.

V is TRBV6-1 and J is TRBJ1-6; 7 nucleotides line up with TRBD1. This CDR3 has 15 amino acids. J lost 6 bases, V lost 4 bases, and 6 bases had no gene match. CDR1 MNHNS and CDR2 SASEGT come from the germline V gene. CDR3 DNA: TGTGCCAGCAGTGGACAGGGAATCGGTAATTCACCCCTCCACTTT. Its protein product is CASSGQGIGNSPLHF.

This clone has a handful of counts. The chain links TRBV2 to TRBJ1-2, with no clear D. V gave up 4 bases and J gave up 7 bases, with 10 bases separating them. The CDR3 length is 12 residues. CDR1 and CDR2 (germline): SNHLY, FYNNEI. The CDR3 reads CASSGDYGGYTF. DNA for the CDR3: TGTGCCAGCAGTGGTGACTACGGTGGCTACACCTTC.

This clone came up once. Other DNA sequences within the sample encode an identical CDR3. This chain links TRBV7-2 with TRBJ2-3; the D is unclear. Germline V gives CDR1 SGHTA, CDR2 FQGNSA. Trimming took 4 bases from V and 2 from J, leaving 4 bases between them. This CDR3 has 12 amino acids. As DNA, the CDR3 is TGTGCCAGCAGCTCCTACACAGATACGCAGTATTTT. Protein product: CASSSYTDTQYF.

The chain employs TRBV15 and TRBJ1-1; a possible D gene is TRBD1 (5 bases). CDR1 and CDR2 from the germline V gene are LNHNV and YYDKDF (reference sequence). The CDR3 runs to 15 residues. Trimming took 1 base from V and 7 from J, leaving 16 bases between them. The CDR3 sequence: CATSRVGGPYGEAFF. CDR3 DNA sequence: TGTGCCACCAGCAGAGTGGGGGGACCCTACGGTGAAGCTTTCTTT.

The chain recombines TRBV7-2 with TRBJ1-1; no definite D call. Per germline, CDR1 SGHTA and CDR2 FQGNSA. V was cut by 1 base and J by 5 bases, with 14 bases left in between. The length of the CDR3 is 15 residues. The CDR3 reads CASSLGMGSGTEAFF. The CDR3 coding sequence is TGTGCCAGCAGCTTAGGTATGGGGAGTGGAACTGAAGCTTTCTTT.

CDR3 nucleotides: TGTGCCAGCTCACCGAGACAGGGGGCGGGATCCTACGAGCAGTACTTC. Its translation is CASSPRQGAGSYEQYF. J is TRBJ2-7 and V is TRBV18, with TRBD1 matching 10 bases. The J segment lost 1 base and the V segment lost 3 bases, leaving 6 bases of the junction unmatched. Germline CDR1 reads KGHSH; CDR2 reads LQKENI. CDR3 length equals 16 residues.